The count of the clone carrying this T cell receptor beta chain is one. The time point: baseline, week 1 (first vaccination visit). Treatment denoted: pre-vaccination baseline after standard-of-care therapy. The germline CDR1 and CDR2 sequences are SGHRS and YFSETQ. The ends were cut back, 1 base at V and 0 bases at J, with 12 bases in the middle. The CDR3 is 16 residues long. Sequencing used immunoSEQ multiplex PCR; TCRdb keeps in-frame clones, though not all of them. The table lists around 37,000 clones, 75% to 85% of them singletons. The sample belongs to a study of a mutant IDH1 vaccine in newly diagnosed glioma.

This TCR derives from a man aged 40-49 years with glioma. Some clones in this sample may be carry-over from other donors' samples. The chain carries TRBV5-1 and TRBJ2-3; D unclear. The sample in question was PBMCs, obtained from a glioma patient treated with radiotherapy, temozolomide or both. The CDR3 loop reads CASSLFAFASTDTQYF. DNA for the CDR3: TGCGCCAGCAGCTTGTTCGCCTTTGCAAGCACAGATACGCAGTATTTT.